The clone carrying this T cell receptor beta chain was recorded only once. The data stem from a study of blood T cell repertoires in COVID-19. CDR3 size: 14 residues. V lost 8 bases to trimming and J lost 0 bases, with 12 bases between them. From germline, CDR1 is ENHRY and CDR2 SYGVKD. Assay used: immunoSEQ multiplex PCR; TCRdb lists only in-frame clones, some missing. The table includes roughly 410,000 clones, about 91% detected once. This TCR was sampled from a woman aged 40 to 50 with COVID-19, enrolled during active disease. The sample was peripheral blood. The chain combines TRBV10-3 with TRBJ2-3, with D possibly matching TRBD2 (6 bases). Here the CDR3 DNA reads TGTGCCATCGGTCCCGGGACTAGCACAGATACGCAGTATTTT. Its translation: CAIGPGTSTDTQYF.